The sequence of this TCR beta chain was determined in a study of shared clonotypes between healthy human individuals (dated by TCRdb to about 2020). Looking at the study overall: Three men and a couple of women, aged 18 to 49 years, made up the cohort. The study deeply sequenced blood TCR repertoires of about 5 healthy adults to estimate repertoire size and the extent of clonotype sharing between individuals. For each donor, three plates each were used for CD4 naive and CD4 memory, two plates were used for CD8 naive, and one plate was used for CD8 memory. Per donor, leukapheresis produced somewhere between about 0.94 and 9 billion PBMCs. Libraries were prepared and TCR repertoires were sequenced by different laboratories using diverse techniques, in order to increase sequencing depth and limit assay-specific biases.

As regards this clone: Its antigen is not yet known. No much larger clone is present one base from it, and per-base qualities are unavailable.

Donors were healthy HIV-negative adults with no recently reported acute infections or vaccinations. All donors were Caucasian adults living in Nashville, Tennessee, USA. CD4+ T cells were enriched by magnetic negative selection, after which naive cells were positively selected on CD45RA and the negative fraction was taken as the memory subset. Blood was collected by leukapheresis, and PBMCs were isolated by Ficoll-Histopaque density gradient centrifugation and then cryopreserved in liquid nitrogen vapor phase. Analytical flow cytometry was used to check the purity and quantity of every magnetically sorted T cell population. Genomic DNA was isolated from every sorted fraction and measured by UV absorbance on a Nanodrop 2000c. Paper-wide results and their limitations: Sampling was restricted to blood, and TCR repertoires in tissue are likely to differ from TCR repertoires in blood. Naive subsets generally had larger estimated clonotype richness than memory subsets did. Because the study included a small number of donors, the genetic and exposure-history diversity represented was limited. Compared with non-shared clonotypes, clonotypes shared by all four sorted-subset donors had higher generation probabilities. Based on pairwise subsampling, the degree of clonotype sharing among donors was expected to be affected by sequencing depth. Incomplete sequencing was indicated by rarefaction of sorted-subset datasets, despite the large sequencing depth. Sharing across a few donors was observed for around 5% of naive CD4, 3% to 3.5% of naive CD8, over 2% of memory CD4, and roughly 0.4% of memory CD8 clonotypes.

TCR CDR3 regions were amplified from genomic DNA by multiplex PCR using the deep immunoSEQ assay. Genomic DNA extracted from each cell subset was distributed evenly over all wells of several immunoSEQ 96-well plates, and each plate served as one replicate. For sorted subsets, about 200 ng genomic DNA, equal to 25,000 to 35,000 T cell genomes, was loaded into each replicate PCR. The purified libraries were quantified using a Qubit 3.0 fluorometer, sized with a Bioanalyzer 2100, and then quantified again using the KAPA Library Quantification kit. A separate single-read 150-cycle Illumina NextSeq 550 flow cell was used to sequence each immunoSEQ 96-well plate. Per the original workflow: The immunoSEQ output contained only junctional sequences without quality scores, so filtering could not match that applied to full-length reads. To assign V/J genes and CDR3, sequences were annotated against IMGT germline references using PyIR, a Python wrapper for IgBLAST v1.9. Reads with weak V/J assignments (E-value above 1e-6), missing CDR3, stop codons, out-of-frame junctions, or ambiguous translated residues were removed. A V3J clonotype was defined by an identical inferred V gene, J gene, and CDR3 amino acid sequence. Percentage overlap between repertoires was calculated by dividing the number of shared unique clonotypes by the size of the smaller repertoire. RTK rarefaction, the Chao1 estimator, and Recon v2.1 estimates of unobserved clonotypes were used to assess repertoire richness. For all TCRbeta clonotypes obtained by the gDNA method from several donors, generation probabilities were computed with OLGA. TCRdb carries this immuneACCESS record with in-frame sequences only. Its versions omit some clonotypes, under half of them owing to an unresolved V gene in the studies checked, with the rest unexplained. The DNA gave D and trimming, while V, J and clone size come from that table. In this sample the table shows fewer than 2.5 million clones, 80% to 95% of which occur a single time. About 0.39% of the sample belongs to the ten largest clones.

Trimming removed 3 bases from V and 2 bases from J; the gene matches leave 5 bases unexplained. CDR3 length: 16 amino acids, cysteine to phenylalanine. Only the CDR3 DNA stays, 48 bases, in frame from base 1. CDR1 SEHNR and CDR2 FQNEAQ were looked up in the germline V gene (reference sequence). This clonotype originated in a man younger than 30 in good health. Some clones in this sample may be carry-over from other donors' samples. Material for sequencing was naive CD4+ T cells from PBMCs. This specimen's cell subset or site label, interpreted: CD45RA+ positively selected. The chain joins TRBV7-9 to TRBJ1-3, with 9 bases matching TRBD1. The sequenced DNA: TGTGCCAGCAGCTTGGGACAGGGTTGGACTGGAAACACCATATATTTT. Protein translation: CASSLGQGWTGNTIYF.